This T cell receptor (beta chain) was documented in a study of T cell responses to AZD1222 COVID-19 vaccine. The table came from immunoSEQ multiplex PCR; TCRdb's copy has only in-frame clones and leaves some out. This sample carries approximately 170,000 clones, 75% to 90% of them seen once, and the ten largest clones take 6.9%. With 4 bases clipped from V and 6 bases from J, the junction kept 9 bases outside the gene matches. The CDR3 has 15 residues. CDR1 is SEHNR and CDR2 is FQNEAQ in the germline V gene (reference sequence). This clonotype originated in an adult in good health. The chain links TRBV7-9 to TRBJ1-5; TRBD1 matches 7 bases. The sequences come from peripheral blood, collected on day 0 of AZD1222 vaccination. The CDR3 DNA sequence: TGTGCCAGCAGCTCCCATGACAGGGCCGGTCAGCCCCAGCATTTT. Amino acid sequence: CASSSHDRAGQPQHF.